The 5 T cell receptor beta chains presented below share a single source sample, sequenced in a study of blood T cell repertoires in COVID-19. Measured with immunoSEQ multiplex PCR; TCRdb has only the in-frame clones, and not every one. The data show about 300,000 clones, 65% to 90% seen once. Sample: peripheral blood. Every receptor here comes from a human donor in a cohort sampled during active COVID-19.

Concerning this clone itself: This sample also contains other DNA sequences that code for the same CDR3. The J gene is TRBJ1-1, the V gene TRBV20-1, with a weak D call TRBD1 (5 bases). V was cut by 5 bases and J by 2 bases, with 6 bases left in between. The CDR3 spans 11 residues. CDR1 and CDR2 (germline): DFQATT, SNEGSKA (reference sequence). CDR3: CSAGANTEAFF. For the CDR3, the DNA is TGCAGTGCTGGGGCTAACACTGAAGCTTTCTTT.

The chain carries TRBV7-9 and TRBJ2-2, with 8 bases identical to TRBD2. Germline V gene lookup returns CDR1 SEHNR and CDR2 FQNEAQ (reference sequence). The CDR3 covers 15 residues. V gave up 3 bases and J gave up 5 bases; unmatched junction bases: 5. The CDR3 region is CASSLTSVPTGELFF. The CDR3 coding sequence is TGTGCCAGCAGCTTGACTAGCGTTCCGACCGGGGAGCTGTTTTTT.

The chain couples TRBV2 to TRBJ2-5; the D gene is possibly TRBD1 (5 bases). The germline gives CDR1 SNHLY, CDR2 FYNNEI. The CDR3 has 13 residues. The ends were cut back, 3 bases at V and 5 bases at J, with 10 bases in the middle. The chain's CDR3 is CASSDSGLETQYF. DNA for the CDR3: TGTGCCAGCAGTGATTCAGGGTTGGAGACCCAGTACTTC.

The chain employs TRBV7-8 and TRBJ1-5; no clear D gene. Germline assignment: CDR1 SGHVS and CDR2 FQNEAQ. The CDR3 covers 14 residues. The V gene lost 5 bases and the J gene lost 1 base, with 9 bases spanning the gap. The CDR3 nucleotides read TGTGCCAGCAGCGAGGGAGGAAGCAATCAGCCCCAGCATTTT. Translating it yields CASSEGGSNQPQHF.

This clone was seen only a few times. This chain uses TRBV5-4 with TRBJ2-1; 7 nucleotides line up with TRBD2. This CDR3 spans 13 amino acids. V lost 4 bases and J lost 8; bases outside the gene matches: 6. Germline V gives CDR1 SGHNT, CDR2 YYREEE (reference sequence). The CDR3 reads CASSPTSLHEQFF. The CDR3 nucleotides read TGTGCCAGCAGCCCGACTAGCTTGCATGAGCAGTTCTTC.